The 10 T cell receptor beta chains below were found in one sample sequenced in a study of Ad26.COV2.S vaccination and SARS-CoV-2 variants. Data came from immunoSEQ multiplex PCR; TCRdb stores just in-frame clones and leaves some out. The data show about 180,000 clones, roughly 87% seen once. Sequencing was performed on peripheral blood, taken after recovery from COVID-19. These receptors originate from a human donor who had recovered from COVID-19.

CDR3 sequence (DNA): TGTGCCAGTCAGGGGTTTAAGAACAATGAGCAGTTCTTC. Its translation is CASQGFKNNEQFF. This rearrangement joins TRBV12-3 or TRBV12-4 to TRBJ2-1; the D gene is possibly TRBD1 (6 bases). Trimming took 9 bases from V and 5 from J, leaving 14 bases between them. The CDR3 contains 13 residues.

CDR3 residues: CASSLLGAGAYNEQFF. The CDR3 DNA reads TGTGCCAGCAGCTTGTTGGGAGCGGGGGCCTACAATGAGCAGTTCTTC. This chain connects TRBV7-9 to TRBJ2-1; 8 bases fit TRBD2. The CDR3 has 16 residues. The germline V gene has CDR1 SEHNR and CDR2 FQNEAQ (reference sequence). The trim removed 3 bases at V and 2 bases at J, leaving 6 bases unmatched.

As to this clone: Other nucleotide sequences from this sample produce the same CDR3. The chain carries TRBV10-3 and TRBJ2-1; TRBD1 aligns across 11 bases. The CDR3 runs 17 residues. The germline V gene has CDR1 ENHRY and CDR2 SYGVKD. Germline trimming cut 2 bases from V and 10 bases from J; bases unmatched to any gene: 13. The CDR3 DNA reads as TGTGCCATCAGTGAGCTAATACCGGGACAGGGGGGACGGGAGCAGTTCTTC. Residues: CAISELIPGQGGREQFF.

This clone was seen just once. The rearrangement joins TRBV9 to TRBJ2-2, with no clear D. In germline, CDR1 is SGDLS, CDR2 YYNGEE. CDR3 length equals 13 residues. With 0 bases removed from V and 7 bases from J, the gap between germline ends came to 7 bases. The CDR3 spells CASSVEGIGELFF. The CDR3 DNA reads TGTGCCAGCAGCGTAGAGGGAATCGGGGAGCTGTTTTTT.

CDR3 amino acids: CASSIPGSKGQPQHF. For the CDR3, the DNA is TGTGCCAGTAGTATACCCGGGAGCAAAGGTCAGCCCCAGCATTTT. This chain joins TRBV19 and TRBJ1-5; D gene uncertain. The V end was cut by 2 bases, the J end by 6 bases, with 14 bases between. Germline V CDR1 and CDR2: LNHDA, SQIVND (reference sequence). This CDR3 contains 15 residues.

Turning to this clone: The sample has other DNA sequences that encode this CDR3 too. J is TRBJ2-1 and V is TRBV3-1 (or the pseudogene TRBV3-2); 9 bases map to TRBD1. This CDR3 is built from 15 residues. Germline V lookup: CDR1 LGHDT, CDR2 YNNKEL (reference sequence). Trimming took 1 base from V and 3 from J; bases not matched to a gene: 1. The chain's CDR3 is CASSQGTGVYNEQFF. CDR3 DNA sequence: TGTGCCAGCAGCCAAGGGACAGGGGTCTACAATGAGCAGTTCTTC.

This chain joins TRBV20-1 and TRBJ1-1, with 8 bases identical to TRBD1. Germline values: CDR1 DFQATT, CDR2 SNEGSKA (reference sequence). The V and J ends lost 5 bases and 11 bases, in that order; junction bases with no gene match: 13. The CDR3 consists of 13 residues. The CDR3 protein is CSARGTGTPRAFF. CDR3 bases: TGCAGTGCTCGTGGGACAGGAACCCCTAGGGCTTTCTTT.

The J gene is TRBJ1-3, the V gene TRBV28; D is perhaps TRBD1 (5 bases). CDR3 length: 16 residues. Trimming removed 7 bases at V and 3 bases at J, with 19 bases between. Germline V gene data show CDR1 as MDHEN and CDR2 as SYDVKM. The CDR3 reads CASTLSGGGYGNTIYF. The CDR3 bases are TGTGCCAGCACCCTATCTGGGGGGGGTTATGGAAACACCATATATTTT. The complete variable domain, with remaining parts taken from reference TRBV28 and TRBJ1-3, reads DVKVTQSSRYLVKRTGEKVFLECVQDMDHENMFWYRQDPGLGLRLIYFSYDVKMKEKGDIPEGYSVSREKKERFSLILESASTNQTSMYLCASTLSGGGYGNTIYFGEGSWLTVV.

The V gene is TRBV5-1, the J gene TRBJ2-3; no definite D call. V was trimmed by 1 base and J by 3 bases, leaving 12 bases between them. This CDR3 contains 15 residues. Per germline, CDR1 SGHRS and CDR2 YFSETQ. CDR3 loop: CASSLNDAGTDTQYF. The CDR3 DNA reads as TGCGCCAGCAGCTTGAACGACGCCGGGACAGATACGCAGTATTTT.

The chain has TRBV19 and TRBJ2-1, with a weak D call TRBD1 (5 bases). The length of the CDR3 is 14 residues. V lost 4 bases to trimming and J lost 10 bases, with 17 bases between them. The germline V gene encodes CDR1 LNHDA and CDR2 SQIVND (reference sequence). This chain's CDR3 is CASSKDKGFREQFF. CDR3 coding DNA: TGTGCCAGTAGTAAAGATAAGGGGTTCAGGGAGCAGTTCTTC. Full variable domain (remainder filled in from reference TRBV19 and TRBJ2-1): DGGITQSPKYLFRKEGQNVTLSCEQNLNHDAMYWYRQDPGQGLRLIYYSQIVNDFQKGDIAEGYSVSREKKESFPLTVTSAQKNPTAFYLCASSKDKGFREQFFGPGTRLTVL.